This TCR beta chain comes out of a study of tumor-infiltrating lymphocytes in primary liver carcinoma. Alongside blood RNA obtained from unsorted whole blood, germline DNA was also extracted. At sampling, these chronic HBV carriers had received no treatment. Germline V gene sequence: CDR1 MNHNS, CDR2 SASEGT. The CDR3 is 12 amino acids. V lost 10 bases and J 4 bases, leaving 13 bases between the germline ends. The table lists this clonotype with many counts. A primer matching the constant region was used to make TCR beta cDNA from approximately 0.45 ug of total RNA. Sequencing libraries for TCR beta derived from three nested multiplex PCR rounds that used slightly modified ARM-PCR. Each of the first two PCR rounds ran approximately 11 cycles with TRBV1-TRBV30 forward and C-beta reverse primers. TCRdb recomputed calls from the multiplex PCR reads with MiXCR, one row per CDR3 protein. The data contain approximately 330,000 distinct CDR3 sequences, less than 70% of them singletons.

The sample was peripheral blood. The chain employs TRBV6-1 and TRBJ2-5; D not certain. This sequence was found in a man in his forties with primary liver carcinoma and hepatitis B virus infection. The CDR3 DNA is TGTGCCACCACCCGGCTGGTAGAGACCCAGTACTTC. It yields the protein CATTRLVETQYF.